The present TCR beta chain was sequenced within a study of ipilimumab plus nivolumab after autologous stem cell transplantation. Patients received nivolumab 3 mg/kg at weeks 1, 4, 7, 10, then fortnightly to week 26. Some clones are missing from TCRdb's copy, which holds only in-frame ones; the method was immunoSEQ multiplex PCR. The sample lists just over 40,000 clones, 80% to 95% occurring once. The ends were cut back, 0 bases at V and 5 bases at J, with 12 bases in the middle. The CDR3 totals 15 residues. CDR1 is SGHTS, CDR2 YDEGEE, per germline. The chain combines TRBV5-8 with TRBJ2-1; D is uncertain. Sequencing used PBMCs, obtained in a trial of ipilimumab plus nivolumab as post-transplant consolidation. This clonotype was obtained from a male donor with multiple myeloma. CDR3 protein: CASSLDYRPDNEQFF. CDR3 nucleotides: TGTGCCAGCAGCTTGGACTACCGTCCAGACAATGAGCAGTTCTTC.